Presented here are 25 T cell receptor beta chains from one specimen sequenced in a study of OX40 agonist ivuxolimab in advanced cancers. Clones were sequenced by immunoSEQ multiplex PCR, and TCRdb holds only the in-frame ones, with some missing. The sample holds about 54,000 clones, just under 85% seen once. The sequencing used CD4+ or CD8+ T cells sorted from blood, collected in a trial of the OX40 agonist ivuxolimab. The receptors shown here come from an adult with an advanced solid tumor such as melanoma, head and neck, liver or kidney cancer.

Details on this clone: The sample carries other DNA sequences with the same CDR3. The gene calls are TRBV18 and TRBJ1-5, with D uncertain. Per germline, CDR1 KGHSH and CDR2 LQKENI. Deletions cut 3 bases from V and 0 bases from J, with 3 bases between. The CDR3 is 13 amino acids. CDR3 in amino acids: CASSPDSNQPQHF. In nucleotides, the CDR3 is TGTGCCAGCTCACCTGATAGCAATCAGCCCCAGCATTTT.

The V and J genes are TRBV7-2 and TRBJ2-3, with a weak D call TRBD2 (6 bases). CDR3 length: 14 residues. Looked up from germline, CDR1 is SGHTA and CDR2 is FQGNSA. The V and J ends lost 8 bases and 0 bases respectively, with 12 bases between them. CDR3 amino acids: CASFSGSSTDTQYF. The CDR3 DNA sequence: TGTGCCAGCTTTAGCGGTTCTAGCACAGATACGCAGTATTTT.

This clone was seen a handful of times. The chain joins TRBV5-1 to TRBJ2-5; D is unresolved. CDR3 length: 13 amino acids. Germline lookup yields CDR1 SGHRS and CDR2 YFSETQ. V was cut by 0 bases and J by 5 bases, with 8 bases left in between. The CDR3 sequence is CASSLGLRETQYF. The CDR3 region has the DNA TGCGCCAGCAGCTTGGGGTTGAGGGAGACCCAGTACTTC.

This clone has only one observation. V gene TRBV19 combines with J gene TRBJ1-2, with D tentatively TRBD1 (5 bases). Between the trimmed V and J ends, which lost 5 bases and 8 bases, there was a span of 15 bases. Germline CDR1 reads LNHDA; CDR2 reads SQIVND (reference sequence). The CDR3 covers 13 residues. CDR3 loop: CASSPRTYGGYTF. CDR3 sequence (DNA): TGTGCCAGTAGTCCTAGGACATACGGGGGCTACACCTTC.

The V gene is TRBV19, the J gene TRBJ2-1; no clear D gene. This CDR3 is built from 12 residues. With 5 bases removed from V and 5 bases from J, the gap between germline ends came to 7 bases. CDR1 and CDR2 (germline): LNHDA, SQIVND (reference sequence). This CDR3 reads CASSLQNNEQFF. In DNA form, the CDR3 reads TGTGCCAGTAGTTTACAGAACAATGAGCAGTTCTTC.

The chain recombines TRBV7-6 with TRBJ2-5; the match to TRBD1 covers 7 bases. This CDR3 is built from 15 residues. Germline V gene sequence: CDR1 SGHVS, CDR2 FNYEAQ. J lost 3 bases, V lost 1 base, and 5 bases had no gene match. The CDR3 protein is CASSLETGIEETQYF. The CDR3 nucleotides are TGTGCCAGCAGCTTAGAGACAGGGATTGAAGAGACCCAGTACTTC.

This rearrangement joins TRBV7-2 to TRBJ2-1; unclear D gene. The V end lost 5 bases, the J end lost 9 bases, and 11 bases lay between the germline ends. Germline V gives CDR1 SGHTA, CDR2 FQGNSA. This CDR3 spans 12 amino acids. The CDR3 DNA follows: TGTGCCAGCAGCCCCGGCCTTGGTGAGCAGTTCTTC. The encoded protein is CASSPGLGEQFF.

This chain uses TRBV5-4 with TRBJ2-3; a weak D match, TRBD1 (6 bases). Germline CDR1 is SGHNT and CDR2 is YYREEE (reference sequence). V lost 1 base and J 15 bases, leaving 15 bases between the germline ends. The length of the CDR3 is 12 residues. CDR3 sequence reads: CASSLRGGNFYF. In nucleotides, the CDR3 is TGTGCCAGCAGCTTGAGAGGGGGAAACTTTTATTTT.

The chain uses TRBV7-2 and TRBJ1-6; TRBD1 is a possible D gene (6 bases). V was trimmed by 3 bases and J by 3 bases, leaving 12 bases between them. This CDR3 is 16 amino acids long. Germline-derived CDR1 and CDR2 are SGHTA and FQGNSA. CDR3 in DNA: TGTGCCAGCAGCTTCGCCAGGGGCGTCTATAATTCACCCCTCCACTTT. Translated, it gives CASSFARGVYNSPLHF.

The chain combines TRBV2 with TRBJ1-3, with D perhaps matching TRBD1 (6 bases). V lost 6 bases and J lost 3, with 15 bases in between. This CDR3 has 15 residues. CDR1 is SNHLY and CDR2 is FYNNEI in the germline V gene. CDR3 DNA: TGTGCCAGCAGGGGCTGGGGGGGCGGTGGAAACACCATATATTTT. Its translation is CASRGWGGGGNTIYF.

The genes are TRBV6-1 and TRBJ1-5; D unresolved. Germline V gene data show CDR1 as MNHNS and CDR2 as SASEGT. This CDR3 has 13 amino acids. V was shortened by 8 bases and J by 3 bases, with 11 bases between the two germline ends. This chain's CDR3 is CASRNWSNQPQHF. In nucleotides, the CDR3 is TGTGCCAGCCGAAACTGGTCCAATCAGCCCCAGCATTTT.

The chain is built from TRBV5-1 and TRBJ2-5, with 7 bases that match TRBD1. CDR1 is SGHRS, CDR2 YFSETQ, per germline. V was clipped by 3 bases and J by 7 bases; unmatched bases: 6. The CDR3 length is 13 residues. This CDR3 reads CASSYGTVGTQYF. The CDR3 DNA is TGCGCCAGCAGCTATGGGACAGTTGGGACCCAGTACTTC.

V and J are TRBV19 and TRBJ1-1; 8 positions match TRBD1. The CDR3 contains 16 residues. V lost 5 bases and J lost 9; bases outside the gene matches: 17. Per germline, CDR1 LNHDA and CDR2 SQIVND (reference sequence). CDR3 nucleotide sequence: TGTGCCAGTAGTCGACTGTACAGGGGGAGCAAAAGTCAAGCTTTCTTT. This codes for CASSRLYRGSKSQAFF.

The chain recombines TRBV9 with TRBJ2-3; D gene ambiguous. This CDR3 is built from 12 residues. V was pared by 3 bases and J by 6 bases, with 8 bases between. Germline values: CDR1 SGDLS, CDR2 YYNGEE. The CDR3 nucleotides read TGTGCCAGCAGCGGAGCGACCGATACGCAGTATTTT. This encodes CASSGATDTQYF.

V gene TRBV30 combines with J gene TRBJ1-4; D is undetermined. Germline CDR1 GTSNPN, CDR2 SVGIG (reference sequence). V was trimmed by 1 base and J by 0 bases, leaving 6 bases between them. The CDR3 is made up of 14 amino acids. The CDR3 sequence is CAWSEGTTNEKLFF. The CDR3, as DNA: TGTGCCTGGAGTGAGGGCACAACTAATGAAAAACTGTTTTTT.

This chain connects TRBV28 to TRBJ1-2; 8 nucleotides agree with TRBD1. The ends lost 6 bases at V and 9 bases at J; junction bases unmatched: 9. The CDR3 is made up of 13 amino acids. CDR1 is MDHEN, CDR2 SYDVKM, per germline. CDR3 nucleotide sequence: TGTGCCAGCAGCGATGACAGGGGCGGGAGCTACACCTTC. Amino acids: CASSDDRGGSYTF.

V usage is TRBV4-3 and J usage is TRBJ2-1; D ambiguous. Trimming removed 0 bases from V and 7 bases from J, with 7 bases in between. This CDR3 has 13 residues. Germline CDR1 LGHNA, CDR2 YSLEER. The CDR3 loop reads CASSQDWSNEQFF. In DNA, the CDR3 is TGCGCCAGCAGCCAAGATTGGTCGAATGAGCAGTTCTTC.

The chain is built from TRBV6-1 and TRBJ2-2, with D possibly being TRBD2 (5 bases). The CDR3 is 15 amino acids. Per germline, CDR1 MNHNS and CDR2 SASEGT. V lost 6 bases and J 4 bases, leaving 15 bases between the germline ends. The CDR3 sequence: CASRIQRWGTGELFF. In DNA form, the CDR3 reads TGTGCCAGCAGGATACAGCGGTGGGGCACCGGGGAGCTGTTTTTT.

This clone was counted once. CDR3 region: CASSPLPGLANNEQFF. The CDR3 nucleotides are TGTGCCAGCTCACCACTCCCGGGACTAGCGAACAATGAGCAGTTCTTC. The rearrangement links TRBV18 to TRBJ2-1; 10 bases fit TRBD2. This CDR3 region has 16 residues. V was pared by 1 base and J by 5 bases, with 5 bases of the junction left unmatched. Germline values: CDR1 KGHSH, CDR2 LQKENI.

The chain joins TRBV2 to TRBJ1-2; D not certain. The V end was cut by 10 bases, the J end by 5 bases, with 14 bases between. Germline CDR1 reads SNHLY; CDR2 reads FYNNEI. The CDR3 runs 12 residues. The CDR3 reads CATKVRLYGYTF. In DNA, the CDR3 is TGTGCCACTAAAGTGAGGTTGTATGGCTACACCTTC.

A single count supports this clone. Here the CDR3 reads CASSQGQLAGNDEQFF. In DNA, the CDR3 is TGCGCCAGCAGCCAAGGGCAGCTGGCAGGGAACGATGAGCAGTTCTTC. The V and J genes are TRBV4-3 and TRBJ2-1, with D tentatively TRBD1 (5 bases). Germline CDR1 reads LGHNA; CDR2 reads YSLEER. The CDR3 has 16 residues. V gave up 1 base and J gave up 8 bases, with 18 bases separating them.

The chain carries TRBV19 and TRBJ1-5; weak D call: TRBD1 (6 bases). The V end lost 5 bases, the J end lost 2 bases, and 16 bases lay between the germline ends. The CDR3 contains 16 residues. In germline, CDR1 is LNHDA, CDR2 SQIVND (reference sequence). This CDR3 reads CASSSQGRSGNQPQHF. In DNA, the CDR3 is TGTGCCAGTAGTTCACAGGGAAGATCTGGCAATCAGCCCCAGCATTTT.

The chain recombines TRBV7-8 with TRBJ2-7; 10 bases map to TRBD2. This CDR3 is 14 amino acids long. V dropped 1 base and J dropped 4; count of bases not matched to a gene: 1. Per germline, CDR1 SGHVS and CDR2 FQNEAQ. CDR3 region: CASSLGGLAYEQYF. The CDR3 nucleotides read TGTGCCAGCAGCTTAGGGGGACTAGCGTACGAGCAGTACTTC.

This rearrangement joins TRBV28 to TRBJ1-5; D may be TRBD1 (5 bases). V was trimmed by 6 bases and J by 6 bases, leaving 18 bases between them. Germline V lookup: CDR1 MDHEN, CDR2 SYDVKM. The CDR3 is made up of 15 amino acids. CDR3 region: CASSTAQGGGQPQHF. The CDR3 nucleotides are TGTGCCAGCAGCACTGCGCAGGGAGGTGGTCAGCCCCAGCATTTT.

The V gene is TRBV6-1, the J gene TRBJ2-7, with 10 bases fitting TRBD1. The length of the CDR3 is 13 residues. V shed 6 bases and J 5 bases; nucleotides not matched to a gene: 4. In germline, CDR1 is MNHNS, CDR2 SASEGT. For the CDR3, the DNA is TGTGCCAGCAGCCGGGACAGGGGCCACGAGCAGTACTTC. This codes for CASSRDRGHEQYF.